The present T cell receptor beta chain was sequenced within a study of response to subunit inactivated influenza vaccine. As concerns this clonotype: What it binds is not known.

Findings and caveats of the study: Authors suggested seasonal influenza vaccinations each recruit few new T cells.

One entry per CDR3 protein, called by TCRdb with MiXCR from the RT-PCR reads. This table has 530,000 or so distinct CDR3 sequences, 12% appearing once. The germline V and J ends were trimmed by 0 bases and 0 bases, with 15 bases remaining between them. CDR3 length equals 18 residues. Per germline, CDR1 LGHDT and CDR2 YNNKEL (reference sequence). Specimen: PBMCs from blood, collected on the day of vaccination. The chain recombines TRBV3-1 with TRBJ1-3; D remains unclear. This receptor was identified in a man in his fifties or sixties who received an inactivated influenza vaccine. The CDR3 spells CASSQDTNSPSSGNTIYF. The CDR3 DNA follows: TGTGCCAGCAGCCAAGATACGAACTCTCCGAGCTCTGGAAACACCATATATTTT.